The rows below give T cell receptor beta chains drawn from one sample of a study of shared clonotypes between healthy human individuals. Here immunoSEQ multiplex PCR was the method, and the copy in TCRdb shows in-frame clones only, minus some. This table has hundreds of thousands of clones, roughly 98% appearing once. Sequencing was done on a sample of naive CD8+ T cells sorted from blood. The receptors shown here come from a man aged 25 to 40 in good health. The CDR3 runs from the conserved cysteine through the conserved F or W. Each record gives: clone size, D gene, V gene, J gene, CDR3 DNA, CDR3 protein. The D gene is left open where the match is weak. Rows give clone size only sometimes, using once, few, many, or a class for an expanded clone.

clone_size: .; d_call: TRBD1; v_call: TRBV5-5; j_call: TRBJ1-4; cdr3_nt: TGTGCCAGCAGCTTGGCCGGGACAGCAACTAATGAAAAACTGTTTTTT; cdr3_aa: CASSLAGTATNEKLFF
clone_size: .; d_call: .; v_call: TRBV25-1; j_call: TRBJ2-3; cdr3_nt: TGTGCCAGCCGGGACACAAACACAGATACGCAGTATTTT; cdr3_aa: CASRDTNTDTQYF
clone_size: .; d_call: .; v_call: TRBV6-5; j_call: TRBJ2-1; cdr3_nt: TGTGCCAGCAAGCTTGGCGGCAGCTCCTACAATGAGCAGTTCTTC; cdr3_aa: CASKLGGSSYNEQFF
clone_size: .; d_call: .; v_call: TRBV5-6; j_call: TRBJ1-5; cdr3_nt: TGTGCCAGCAGCTTGTACGGCAGTCAGCCCCAGCATTTT; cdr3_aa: CASSLYGSQPQHF
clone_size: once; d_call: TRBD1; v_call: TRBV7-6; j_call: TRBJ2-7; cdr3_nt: TGTGCCAGCAGCTCCGGGGCGGCAGGGGGCGGGAACGAGCAGTACTTC; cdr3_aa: CASSSGAAGGGNEQYF
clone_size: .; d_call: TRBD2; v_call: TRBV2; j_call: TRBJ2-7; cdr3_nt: TGTGCCAGCAGTGTAAGACTAGCGGACCTTTCCTACGAGCAGTACTTC; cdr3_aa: CASSVRLADLSYEQYF
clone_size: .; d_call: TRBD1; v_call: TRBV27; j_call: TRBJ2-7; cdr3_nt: TGTGCCAGCAGATGGGGACAGGGGGCGAGTGAGCAGTACTTC; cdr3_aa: CASRWGQGASEQYF
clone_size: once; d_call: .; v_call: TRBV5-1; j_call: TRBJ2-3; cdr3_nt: TGCGCCAGCAGCTTAATGCGCCGAGCCACAGATACGCAGTATTTT; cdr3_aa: CASSLMRRATDTQYF
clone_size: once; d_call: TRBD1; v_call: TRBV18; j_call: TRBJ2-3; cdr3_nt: TGTGCCAGCTCACCACCCCGGGACAGCAGCACAGATACGCAGTATTTT; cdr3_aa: CASSPPRDSSTDTQYF
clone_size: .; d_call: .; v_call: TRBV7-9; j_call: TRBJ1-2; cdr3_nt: TGTGCCAGCAGCTTTTTAGGGGATGGCTACACCTTC; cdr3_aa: CASSFLGDGYTF
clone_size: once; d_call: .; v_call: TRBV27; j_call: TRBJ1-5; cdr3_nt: TGTGCCAGCAGTTTAGGGGCCCGTCGGCCCCAGCATTTT; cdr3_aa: CASSLGARRPQHF
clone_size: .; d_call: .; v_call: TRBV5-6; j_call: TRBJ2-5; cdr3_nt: TGTGCCAGCAGCGTTCGGGTCTGGGGTAACCAAGAGACCCAGTACTTC; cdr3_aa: CASSVRVWGNQETQYF
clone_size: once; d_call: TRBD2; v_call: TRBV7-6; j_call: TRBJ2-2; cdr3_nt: TGTGCCAGCAGCGACACTAGCAGCGGGAGGTTGGCCGGGGAGCTGTTTTTT; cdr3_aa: CASSDTSSGRLAGELFF
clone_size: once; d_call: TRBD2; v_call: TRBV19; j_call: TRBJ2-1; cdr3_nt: TGTGCCAGTAGTGGACTAGCGGGAGATTATGAGCAGTTCTTC; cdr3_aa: CASSGLAGDYEQFF
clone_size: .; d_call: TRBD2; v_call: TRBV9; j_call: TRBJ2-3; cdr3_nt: TGTGCCAGCAGCGTAATCGGGACTAGTTACCCAGATACGCAGTATTTT; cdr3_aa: CASSVIGTSYPDTQYF
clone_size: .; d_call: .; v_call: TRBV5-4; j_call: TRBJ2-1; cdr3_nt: TGTGCCAGCAGCTTGATCACCTACAATGAGCAGTTCTTC; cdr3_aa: CASSLITYNEQFF
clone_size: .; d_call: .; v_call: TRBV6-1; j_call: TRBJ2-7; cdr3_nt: TGTGCCAGCAGTGAACCCACTCTCTCCAGCTCCTACGAGCAGTACTTC; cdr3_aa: CASSEPTLSSSYEQYF
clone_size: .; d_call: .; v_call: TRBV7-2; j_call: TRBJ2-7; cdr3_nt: TGTGCCAGCAGCTCAACTAATCCCCGCTCCTACGAGCAGTACTTC; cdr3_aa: CASSSTNPRSYEQYF
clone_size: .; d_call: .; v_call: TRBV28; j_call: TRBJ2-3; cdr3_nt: TGTGCCAGCAGTGCCAGTCGGGGACCAGCTGGGGATACGCAGTATTTT; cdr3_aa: CASSASRGPAGDTQYF
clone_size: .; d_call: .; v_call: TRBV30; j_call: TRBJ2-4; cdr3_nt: TGTGCCTGGACCTCAGGGGGGGCACAAAACATTCAGTACTTC; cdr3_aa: CAWTSGGAQNIQYF
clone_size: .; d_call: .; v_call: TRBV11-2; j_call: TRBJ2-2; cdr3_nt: TGTGCCAGCAGCTTAGGTTCTAACGCGAACACCGGGGAGCTGTTTTTT; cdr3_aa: CASSLGSNANTGELFF
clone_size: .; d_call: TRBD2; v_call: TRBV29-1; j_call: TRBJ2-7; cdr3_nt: TGCAGCGTGAGACTAGCGGACTCCTACGAGCAGTACTTC; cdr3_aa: CSVRLADSYEQYF
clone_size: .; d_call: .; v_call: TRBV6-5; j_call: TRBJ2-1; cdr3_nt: TGTGCCAGCAGAAGACAGTATGAGCAGTTCTTC; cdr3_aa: CASRRQYEQFF
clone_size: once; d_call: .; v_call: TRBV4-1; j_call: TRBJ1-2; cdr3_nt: TGCGCCAGCAGCCATGTACCCTTAACAGGTGATAACTATGGCTACACCTTC; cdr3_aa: CASSHVPLTGDNYGYTF
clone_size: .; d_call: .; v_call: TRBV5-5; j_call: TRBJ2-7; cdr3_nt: TGTGCCAGCAGCTTGGACATAACCTACGAGCAGTACTTC; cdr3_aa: CASSLDITYEQYF
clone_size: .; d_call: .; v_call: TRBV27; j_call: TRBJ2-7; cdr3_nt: TGTGCCAGCAGTTCTCCTAGCGCCCACGAGCAGTACTTC; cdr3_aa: CASSSPSAHEQYF
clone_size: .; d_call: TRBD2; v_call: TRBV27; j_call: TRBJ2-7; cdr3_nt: TGTGCCAGCATTACCGGGACTAGCGGGAGCTACGAGCAGTACTTC; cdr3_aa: CASITGTSGSYEQYF
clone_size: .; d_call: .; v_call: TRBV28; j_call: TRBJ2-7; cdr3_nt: TGTGCCAGCAGTCTCTTAGACAGCTACGAGCAGTACTTC; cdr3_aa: CASSLLDSYEQYF
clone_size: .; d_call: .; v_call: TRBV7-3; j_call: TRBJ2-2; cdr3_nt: TGTGCCACCTCCTCCCCGACAAGTCAGATACGTAACACCGGGGAGCTGTTTTTT; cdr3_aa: CATSSPTSQIRNTGELFF
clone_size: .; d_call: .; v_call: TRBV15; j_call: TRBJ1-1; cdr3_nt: TGTGCCACCAGCAGAGATCACGGGGGCACTGAAGCTTTCTTT; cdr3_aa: CATSRDHGGTEAFF
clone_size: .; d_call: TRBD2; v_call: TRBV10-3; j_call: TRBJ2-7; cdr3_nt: TGTGCCATCACCCGGGACTACTCCTACGAGCAGTACTTC; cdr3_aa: CAITRDYSYEQYF
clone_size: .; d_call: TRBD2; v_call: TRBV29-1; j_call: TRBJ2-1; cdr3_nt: TGCAGCGTTGAGTCACCCGGACTAGCGGGAGAGCAGTTCTTC; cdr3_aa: CSVESPGLAGEQFF
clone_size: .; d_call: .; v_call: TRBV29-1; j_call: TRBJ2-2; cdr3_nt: TGCAGCGTTGAAGATCGGGAGACAGGGTTATCTGGCGGGGAGCTGTTTTTT; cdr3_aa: CSVEDRETGLSGGELFF
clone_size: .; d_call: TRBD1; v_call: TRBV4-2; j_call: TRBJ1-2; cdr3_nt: TGTGCCAGCAGCCAAGATCCGGGACAGATGTATGGCTACACCTTC; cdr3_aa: CASSQDPGQMYGYTF
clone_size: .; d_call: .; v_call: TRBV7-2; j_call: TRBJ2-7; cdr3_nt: TGTGCCAGCAGCACAGGGTCCCGGGAGCAGTACTTC; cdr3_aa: CASSTGSREQYF
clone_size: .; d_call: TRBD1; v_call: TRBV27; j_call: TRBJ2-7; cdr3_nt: TGTGCCAGCAGCCCCCCTCACGCACCAGGGGGCGGGGTGGGCTACGAGCAGTACTTC; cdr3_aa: CASSPPHAPGGGVGYEQYF